This T cell receptor (beta chain) was identified during a study of vaccination effects on CD4 cells after COVID-19. Germline V CDR1 and CDR2: GTSNPN, SVGIG (reference sequence). V lost 1 base, J lost 6 bases, and 13 bases lay in between. This CDR3 contains 14 residues. About this clone itself: What it binds is not known.

Expansion with viral peptide pools was applied to antigen-specific CD4+ T cells by the ViraFEST assay prior to sequencing. The culture ran for roughly 10 days before CD4+ T cells were isolated. Each vaccine recipient was nucleocapsid antibody negative and had no prior SARS-CoV-2 infection. Repertoires were generated with immunoSEQ multiplex PCR, while TCRdb's copy carries only in-frame clones and drops some. The table records roughly 23,000 clones, almost 70% of them present only once. This chain uses TRBV30 with TRBJ1-3; D is perhaps TRBD1 (5 bases). The receptor was isolated from a human donor who received a COVID-19 vaccine. The source was CD4+ T cells from PBMCs cultured with HCoV-NL63 spike peptides, collected before COVID-19 vaccination. The CDR3 DNA reads as TGTGCCTGGAGTGGCTGGGACCGAGAAAACACCATATATTTT. Encoded protein: CAWSGWDRENTIYF.